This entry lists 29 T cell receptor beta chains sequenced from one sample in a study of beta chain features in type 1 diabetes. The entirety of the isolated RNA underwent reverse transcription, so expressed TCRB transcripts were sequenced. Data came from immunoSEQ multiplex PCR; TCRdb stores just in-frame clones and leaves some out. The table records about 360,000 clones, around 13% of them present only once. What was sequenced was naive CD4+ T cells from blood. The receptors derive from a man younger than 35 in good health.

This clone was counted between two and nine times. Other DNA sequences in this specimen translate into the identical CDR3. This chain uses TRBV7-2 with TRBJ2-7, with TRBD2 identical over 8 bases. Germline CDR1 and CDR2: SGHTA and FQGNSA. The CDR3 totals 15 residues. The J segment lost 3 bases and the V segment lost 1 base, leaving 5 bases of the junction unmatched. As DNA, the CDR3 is TGTGCCAGCAGCTTAGTTTCCAGCGGGAGCTACGAGCAGTACTTC. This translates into CASSLVSSGSYEQYF. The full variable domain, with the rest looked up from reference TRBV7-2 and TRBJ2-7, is GAGVSQSPSNKVTEKGKDVELRCDPISGHTALYWYRQSLGQGLEFLIYFQGNSAPDKSGLPSDRFSAERTGGSVSTLTIQRTQQEDSAVYLCASSLVSSGSYEQYFGPGTRLTVT.

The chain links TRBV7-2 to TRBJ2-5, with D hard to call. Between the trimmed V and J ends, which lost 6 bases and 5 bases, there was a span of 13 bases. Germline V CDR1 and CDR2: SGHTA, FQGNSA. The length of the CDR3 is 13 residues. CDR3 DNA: TGTGCCAGCAGTTCGGAGCAGTTGGAGACCCAGTACTTC. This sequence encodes CASSSEQLETQYF.

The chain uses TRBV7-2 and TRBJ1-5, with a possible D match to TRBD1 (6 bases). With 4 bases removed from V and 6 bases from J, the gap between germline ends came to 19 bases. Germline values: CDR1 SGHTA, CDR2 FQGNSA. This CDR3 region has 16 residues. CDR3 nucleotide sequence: TGTGCCAGCAGCTCCCCGGGAGGGCAGGGGACTCAGCCCCAGCATTTT. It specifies CASSSPGGQGTQPQHF.

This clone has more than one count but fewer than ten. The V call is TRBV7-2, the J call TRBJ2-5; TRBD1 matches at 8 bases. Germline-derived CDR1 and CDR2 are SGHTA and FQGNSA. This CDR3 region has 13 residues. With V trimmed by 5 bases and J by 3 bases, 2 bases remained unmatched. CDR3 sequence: CASSQDREETQYF. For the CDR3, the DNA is TGTGCCAGCAGCCAGGACAGGGAAGAGACCCAGTACTTC.

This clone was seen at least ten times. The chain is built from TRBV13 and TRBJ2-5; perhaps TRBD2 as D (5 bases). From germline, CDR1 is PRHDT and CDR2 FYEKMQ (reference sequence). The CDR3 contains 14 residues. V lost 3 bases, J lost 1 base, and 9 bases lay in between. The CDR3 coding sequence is TGTGCCAGCAGCTTCGGAGGTCTCCAAGAGACCCAGTACTTC. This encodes CASSFGGLQETQYF.

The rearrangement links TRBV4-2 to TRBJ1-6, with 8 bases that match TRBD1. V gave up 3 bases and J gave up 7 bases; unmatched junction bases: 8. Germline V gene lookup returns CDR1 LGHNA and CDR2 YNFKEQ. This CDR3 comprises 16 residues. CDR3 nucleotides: TGTGCCAGCAGCCATTACGACAGGGGAGCAAATTCACCCCTCCACTTT. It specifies CASSHYDRGANSPLHF.

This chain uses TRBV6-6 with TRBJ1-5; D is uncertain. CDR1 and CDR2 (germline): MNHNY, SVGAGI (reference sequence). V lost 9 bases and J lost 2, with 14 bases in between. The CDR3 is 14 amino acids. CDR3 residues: CASRVGMGNQPQHF. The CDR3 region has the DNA TGTGCCAGTCGAGTCGGGATGGGCAATCAGCCCCAGCATTTT.

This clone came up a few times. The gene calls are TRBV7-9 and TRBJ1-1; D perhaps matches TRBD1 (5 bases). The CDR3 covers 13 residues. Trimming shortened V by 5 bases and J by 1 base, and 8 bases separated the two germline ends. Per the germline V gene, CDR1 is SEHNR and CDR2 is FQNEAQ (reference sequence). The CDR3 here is CASSTTANTEAFF. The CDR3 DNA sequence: TGTGCCAGCAGCACGACAGCGAACACTGAAGCTTTCTTT.

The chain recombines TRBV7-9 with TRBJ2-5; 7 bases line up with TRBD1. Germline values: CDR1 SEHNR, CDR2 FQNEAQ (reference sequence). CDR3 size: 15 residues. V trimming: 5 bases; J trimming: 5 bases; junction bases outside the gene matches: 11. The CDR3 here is CASSEDRVPGETQYF. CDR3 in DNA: TGTGCCAGCAGCGAAGACAGGGTACCCGGGGAGACCCAGTACTTC. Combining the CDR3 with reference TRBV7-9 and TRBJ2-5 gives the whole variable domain DTGVSQNPRHKITKRGQNVTFRCDPISEHNRLYWYRQTLGQGPEFLTYFQNEAQLEKSRLLSDRFSAERPKGSFSTLEIQRTEQGDSAMYLCASSEDRVPGETQYFGPGTRLLVL.

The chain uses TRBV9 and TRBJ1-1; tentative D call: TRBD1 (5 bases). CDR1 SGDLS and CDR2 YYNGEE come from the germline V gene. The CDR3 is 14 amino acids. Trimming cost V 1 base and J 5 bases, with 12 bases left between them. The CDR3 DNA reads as TGTGCCAGCAGCGTATGGGGGGGAGGTACTGAAGCTTTCTTT. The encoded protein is CASSVWGGGTEAFF.

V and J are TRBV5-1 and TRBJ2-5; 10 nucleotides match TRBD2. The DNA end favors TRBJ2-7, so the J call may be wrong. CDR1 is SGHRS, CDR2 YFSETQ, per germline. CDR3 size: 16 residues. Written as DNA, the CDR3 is TGCGCCAGCAGCCCGAGGCGGACTAGCGGCCCCTACGAGCAGTACTTC. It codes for CASSPRRTSGPYEQYF.

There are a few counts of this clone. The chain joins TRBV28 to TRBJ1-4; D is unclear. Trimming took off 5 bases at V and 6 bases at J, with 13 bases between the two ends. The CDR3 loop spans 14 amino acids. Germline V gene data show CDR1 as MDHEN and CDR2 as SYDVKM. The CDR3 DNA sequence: TGTGCCAGCAGTCTGCCTCGTGCGGATGAAAAACTGTTTTTT. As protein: CASSLPRADEKLFF.

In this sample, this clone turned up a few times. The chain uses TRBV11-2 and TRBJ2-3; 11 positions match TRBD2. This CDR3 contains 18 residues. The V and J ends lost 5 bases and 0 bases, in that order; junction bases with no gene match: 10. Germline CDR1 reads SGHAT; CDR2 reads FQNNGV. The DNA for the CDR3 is TGTGCCAGCAGCCTGCGGACTAGCGGGCGTTCTAGCACAGATACGCAGTATTTT. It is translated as CASSLRTSGRSSTDTQYF.

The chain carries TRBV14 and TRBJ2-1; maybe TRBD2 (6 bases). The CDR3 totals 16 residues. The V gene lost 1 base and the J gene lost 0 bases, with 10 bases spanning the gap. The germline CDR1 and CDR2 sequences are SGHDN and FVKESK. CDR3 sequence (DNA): TGTGCCAGCAGCCAAGTGGGGGGTAGCTCCTACAATGAGCAGTTCTTC. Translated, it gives CASSQVGGSSYNEQFF.

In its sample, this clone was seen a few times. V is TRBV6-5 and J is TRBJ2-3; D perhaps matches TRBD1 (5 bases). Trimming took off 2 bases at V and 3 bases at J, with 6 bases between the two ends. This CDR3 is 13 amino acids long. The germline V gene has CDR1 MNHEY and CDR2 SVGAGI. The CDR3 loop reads CASSYKGTDTQYF. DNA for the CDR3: TGTGCCAGCAGTTACAAGGGGACAGATACGCAGTATTTT.

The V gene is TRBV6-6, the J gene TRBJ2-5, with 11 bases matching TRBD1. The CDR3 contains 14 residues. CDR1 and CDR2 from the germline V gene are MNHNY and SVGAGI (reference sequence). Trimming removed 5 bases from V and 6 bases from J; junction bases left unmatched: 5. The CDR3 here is CASSRTGGAKTQYF. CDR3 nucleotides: TGTGCCAGCAGTCGGACAGGGGGCGCGAAGACCCAGTACTTC.

CDR3 bases: TGTGCCAGCAGCCCTTCAGGGGATGGCTACACCTTC. Its protein product is CASSPSGDGYTF. The rearrangement links TRBV7-3 to TRBJ1-2; D might be TRBD1 (6 bases). Germline V gene sequence: CDR1 SGHTA, CDR2 FQGTGA. This CDR3 region has 12 residues. V shed 5 bases and J shed 6 bases, with 10 bases lying between them.

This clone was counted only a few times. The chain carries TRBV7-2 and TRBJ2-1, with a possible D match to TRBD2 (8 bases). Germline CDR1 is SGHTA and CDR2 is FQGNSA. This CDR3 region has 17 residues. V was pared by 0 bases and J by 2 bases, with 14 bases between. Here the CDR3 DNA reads TGTGCCAGCAGCTTAGCTCGGGGGGGGACAGCCTACAATGAGCAGTTCTTC. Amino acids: CASSLARGGTAYNEQFF.

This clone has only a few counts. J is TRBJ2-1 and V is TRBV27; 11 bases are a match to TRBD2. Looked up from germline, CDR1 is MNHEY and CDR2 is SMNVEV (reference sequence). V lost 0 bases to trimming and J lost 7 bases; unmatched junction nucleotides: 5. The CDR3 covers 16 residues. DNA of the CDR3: TGTGCCAGCAGTTTATCAGGGACTAGCGGCCCGAATGAGCAGTTCTTC. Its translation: CASSLSGTSGPNEQFF.

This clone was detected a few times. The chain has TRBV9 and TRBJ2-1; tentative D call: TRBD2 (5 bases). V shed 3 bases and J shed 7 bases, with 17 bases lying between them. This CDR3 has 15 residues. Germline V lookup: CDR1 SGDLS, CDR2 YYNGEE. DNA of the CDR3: TGTGCCAGCAGCGCTGGACTCCCCGTCGGGAATGAGCAGTTCTTC. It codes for CASSAGLPVGNEQFF.

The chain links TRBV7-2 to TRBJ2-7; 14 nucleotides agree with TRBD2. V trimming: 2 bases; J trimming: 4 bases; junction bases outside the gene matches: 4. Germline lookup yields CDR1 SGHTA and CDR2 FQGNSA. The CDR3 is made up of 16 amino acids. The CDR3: CASSLQGTSGGYEQYF. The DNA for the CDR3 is TGTGCCAGCAGCTTACAAGGGACTAGCGGGGGATACGAGCAGTACTTC.

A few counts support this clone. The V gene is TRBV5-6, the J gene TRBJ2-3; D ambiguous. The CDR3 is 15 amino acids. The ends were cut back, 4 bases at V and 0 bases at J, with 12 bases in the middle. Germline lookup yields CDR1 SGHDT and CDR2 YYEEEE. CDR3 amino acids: CASSLQPSSTDTQYF. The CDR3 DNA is TGTGCCAGCAGCCTACAGCCGTCTAGCACAGATACGCAGTATTTT.

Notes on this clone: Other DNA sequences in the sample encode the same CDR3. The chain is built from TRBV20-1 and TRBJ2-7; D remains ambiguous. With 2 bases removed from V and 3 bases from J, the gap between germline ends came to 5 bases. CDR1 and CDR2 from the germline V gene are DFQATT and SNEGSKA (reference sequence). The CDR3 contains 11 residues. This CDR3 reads CSARRDYEQYF. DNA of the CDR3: TGCAGTGCTAGAAGAGACTACGAGCAGTACTTC.

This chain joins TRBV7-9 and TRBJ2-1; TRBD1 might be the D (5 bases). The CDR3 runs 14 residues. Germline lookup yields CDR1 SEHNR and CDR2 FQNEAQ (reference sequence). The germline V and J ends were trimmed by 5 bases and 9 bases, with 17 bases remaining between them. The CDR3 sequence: CASSQSLFQGEQFF. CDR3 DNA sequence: TGTGCCAGCAGCCAGAGCTTATTTCAGGGTGAGCAGTTCTTC.

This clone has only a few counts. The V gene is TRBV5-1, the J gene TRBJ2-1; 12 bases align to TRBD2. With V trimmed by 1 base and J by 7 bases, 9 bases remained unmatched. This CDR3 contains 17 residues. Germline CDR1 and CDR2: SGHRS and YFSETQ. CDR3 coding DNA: TGCGCCAGCAGCTTGTCGGTGACTAGCGGGAGATCTAATGAGCAGTTCTTC. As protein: CASSLSVTSGRSNEQFF.

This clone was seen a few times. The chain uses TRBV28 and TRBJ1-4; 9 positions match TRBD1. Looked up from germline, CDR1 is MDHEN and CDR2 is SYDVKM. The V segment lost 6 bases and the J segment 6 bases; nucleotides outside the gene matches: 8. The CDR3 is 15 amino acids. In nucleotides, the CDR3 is TGTGCCAGCAGCCTCCCCGGGACAGGGTATGAAAAACTGTTTTTT. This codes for CASSLPGTGYEKLFF.

For the CDR3, the DNA is TGTGCCAGTAGCCGGGACACCCAAGAGACCCAGTACTTC. Its protein is CASSRDTQETQYF. The rearrangement links TRBV19 to TRBJ2-5; D might be TRBD1 (6 bases). The V gene lost 6 bases and the J gene lost 1 base, with 9 bases spanning the gap. Germline CDR1 is LNHDA and CDR2 is SQIVND (reference sequence). The CDR3 length is 13 residues.

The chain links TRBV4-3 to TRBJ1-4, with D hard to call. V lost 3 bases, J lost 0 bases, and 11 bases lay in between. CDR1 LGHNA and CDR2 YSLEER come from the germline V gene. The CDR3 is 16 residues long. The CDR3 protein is CASSHQARATNEKLFF. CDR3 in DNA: TGCGCCAGCAGCCACCAAGCGAGGGCAACTAATGAAAAACTGTTTTTT.

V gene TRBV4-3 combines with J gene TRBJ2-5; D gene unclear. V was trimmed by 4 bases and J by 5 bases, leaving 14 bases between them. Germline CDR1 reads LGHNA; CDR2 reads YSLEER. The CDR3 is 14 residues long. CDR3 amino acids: CASSPIGLRETQYF. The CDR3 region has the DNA TGCGCCAGCAGCCCGATAGGTCTGCGGGAGACCCAGTACTTC.